This T cell receptor (beta chain) appears in the sequencing data of a study of vaccination effects on CD4 cells after COVID-19. As to this clone: No antigen is known for it.

The ViraFEST assay expanded antigen-specific CD4+ T cells with viral peptide pools before sequencing. Isolating CD4+ T cells followed more than 9 days of culture. Participants were vaccinated with two doses of either the BNT162b2 or mRNA-1273 vaccine. Wells containing a few million PBMC each were cultured with 10 IU/ml IL-2 and 8.5 to 10 ug/ml peptides. Trimming cost V 7 bases and J 1 base, with 4 bases left between them. The CDR3 sequence is 11 residues long. The protocol was immunoSEQ multiplex PCR, while the TCRdb copy is restricted to in-frame clones and leaves out a portion. Of tens of thousands of clones listed, 80% to 90% are singletons.

The chain uses TRBV12-3 or TRBV12-4 and TRBJ2-5; no reliable D call. The TCR comes from a human donor who received a COVID-19 vaccine. Some clones in this sample may be carry-over from other donors' samples. The sample here was CD4+ T cells from PBMCs cultured with SARS-CoV-2 spike peptides, taken after COVID-19 vaccination. The CDR3, as DNA: TGTGCCAGCAAAGTCCAAGAGACCCAGTACTTC. It translates to CASKVQETQYF.